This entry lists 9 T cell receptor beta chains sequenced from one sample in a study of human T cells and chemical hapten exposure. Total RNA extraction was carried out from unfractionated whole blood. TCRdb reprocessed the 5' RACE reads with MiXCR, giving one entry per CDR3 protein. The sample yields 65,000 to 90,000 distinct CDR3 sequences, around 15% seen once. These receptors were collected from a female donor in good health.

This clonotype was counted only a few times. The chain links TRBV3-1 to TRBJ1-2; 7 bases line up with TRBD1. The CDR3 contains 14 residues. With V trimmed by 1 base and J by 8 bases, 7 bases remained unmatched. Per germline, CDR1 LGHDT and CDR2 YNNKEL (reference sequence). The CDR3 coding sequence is TGTGCCAGCAGCCAAGCGGGCAGGGGGAACGGCTACACCTTC. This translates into CASSQAGRGNGYTF.

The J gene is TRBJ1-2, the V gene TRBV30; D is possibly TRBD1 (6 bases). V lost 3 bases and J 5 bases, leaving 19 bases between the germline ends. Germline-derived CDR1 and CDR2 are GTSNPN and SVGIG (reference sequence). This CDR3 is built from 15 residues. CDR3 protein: CAWSLTWGAQYGYTF. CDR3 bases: TGTGCCTGGAGCTTAACCTGGGGGGCCCAGTATGGCTACACCTTC.

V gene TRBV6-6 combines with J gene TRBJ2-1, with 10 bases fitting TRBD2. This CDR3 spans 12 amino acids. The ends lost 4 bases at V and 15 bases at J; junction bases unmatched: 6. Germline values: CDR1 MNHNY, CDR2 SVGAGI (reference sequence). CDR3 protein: CASSFGTSERFF. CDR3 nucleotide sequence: TGTGCCAGCAGTTTCGGGACTAGCGAGAGGTTCTTC.

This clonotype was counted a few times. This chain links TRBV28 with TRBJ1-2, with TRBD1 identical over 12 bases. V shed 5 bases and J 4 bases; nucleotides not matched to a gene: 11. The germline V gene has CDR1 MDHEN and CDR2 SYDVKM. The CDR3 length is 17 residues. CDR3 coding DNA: TGTGCCAGCAGTCCTGGGACAGGGGGCTCTCAGCGCTATGGCTACACCTTC. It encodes CASSPGTGGSQRYGYTF.

In DNA form, the CDR3 reads TGTGCCGCCGGGCGGGCCCCGATCAATGAGCAGTTCTTC. As protein: CAAGRAPINEQFF. The chain carries TRBV24-1 and TRBJ2-1; perhaps TRBD2 as D (5 bases). Germline CDR1 KGHDR, CDR2 SFDVKD. This CDR3 has 13 residues. V shed 12 bases and J shed 6 bases, with 17 bases lying between them.

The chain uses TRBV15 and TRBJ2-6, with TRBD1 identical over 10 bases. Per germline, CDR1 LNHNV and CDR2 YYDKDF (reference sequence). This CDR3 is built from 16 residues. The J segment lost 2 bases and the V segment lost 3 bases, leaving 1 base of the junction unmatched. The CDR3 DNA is TGTGCCACCAGCAGGGGACAGGGGCCTGGGGCCAACGTCCTGACTTTC. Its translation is CATSRGQGPGANVLTF.

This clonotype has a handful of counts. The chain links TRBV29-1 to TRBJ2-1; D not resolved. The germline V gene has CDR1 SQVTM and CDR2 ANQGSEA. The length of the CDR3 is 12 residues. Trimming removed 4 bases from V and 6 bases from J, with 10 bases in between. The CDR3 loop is CSVVYNSNEQFF. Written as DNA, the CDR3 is TGCAGCGTTGTGTACAATTCCAATGAGCAGTTCTTC.

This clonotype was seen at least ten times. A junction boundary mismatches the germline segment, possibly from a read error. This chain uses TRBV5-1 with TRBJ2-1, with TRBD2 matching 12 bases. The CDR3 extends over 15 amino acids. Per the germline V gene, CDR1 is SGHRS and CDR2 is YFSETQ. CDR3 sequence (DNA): TGTGCCAGCAGCTTAGGACTAGCGGGGAACAATGAGCAGTTCTTC. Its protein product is CASSLGLAGNNEQFF.

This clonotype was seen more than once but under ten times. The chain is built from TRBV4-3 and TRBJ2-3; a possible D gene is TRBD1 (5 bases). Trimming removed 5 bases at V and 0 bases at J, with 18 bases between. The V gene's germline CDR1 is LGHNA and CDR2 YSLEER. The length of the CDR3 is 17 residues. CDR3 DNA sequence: TGCGCCAGCAGCTTGGACCCACAGGCGGCTAGCACAGATACGCAGTATTTT. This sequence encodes CASSLDPQAASTDTQYF.